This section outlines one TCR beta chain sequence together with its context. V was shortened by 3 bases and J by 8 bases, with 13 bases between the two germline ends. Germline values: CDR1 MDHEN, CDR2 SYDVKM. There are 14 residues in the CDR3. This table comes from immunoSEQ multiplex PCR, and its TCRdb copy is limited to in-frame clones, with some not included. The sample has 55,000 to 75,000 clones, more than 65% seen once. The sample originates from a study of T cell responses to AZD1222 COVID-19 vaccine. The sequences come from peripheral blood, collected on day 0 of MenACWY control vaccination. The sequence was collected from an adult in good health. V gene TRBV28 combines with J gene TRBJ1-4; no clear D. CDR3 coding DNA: TGTGCCAGCAGTTTTCATGGTATGAAAGAAAAACTGTTTTTT. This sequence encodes CASSFHGMKEKLFF.